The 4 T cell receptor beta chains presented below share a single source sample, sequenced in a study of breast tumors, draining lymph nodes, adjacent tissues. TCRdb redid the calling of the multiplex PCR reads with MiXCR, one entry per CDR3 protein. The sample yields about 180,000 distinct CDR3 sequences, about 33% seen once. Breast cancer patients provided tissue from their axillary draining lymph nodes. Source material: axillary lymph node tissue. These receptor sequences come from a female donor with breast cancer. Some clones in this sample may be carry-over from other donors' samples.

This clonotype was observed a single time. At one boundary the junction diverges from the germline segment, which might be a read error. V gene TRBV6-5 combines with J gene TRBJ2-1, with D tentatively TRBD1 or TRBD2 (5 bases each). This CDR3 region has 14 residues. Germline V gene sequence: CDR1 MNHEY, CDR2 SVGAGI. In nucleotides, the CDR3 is TGTGCCAGCAGTCACTCGAGGGGAAAGAATGAGCAGTTCTTC. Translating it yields CASSHSRGKNEQFF.

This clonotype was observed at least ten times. The CDR3 loop is CASSQGDEQFF. DNA for the CDR3: TGTGCCAGCAGCCAAGGGGATGAGCAGTTCTTC. The J gene is TRBJ2-1, the V gene TRBV4-2; D gene uncertain. V shed 1 base and J shed 8 bases, with 3 bases lying between them. There are 11 residues in the CDR3. Germline lookup yields CDR1 LGHNA and CDR2 YNFKEQ.

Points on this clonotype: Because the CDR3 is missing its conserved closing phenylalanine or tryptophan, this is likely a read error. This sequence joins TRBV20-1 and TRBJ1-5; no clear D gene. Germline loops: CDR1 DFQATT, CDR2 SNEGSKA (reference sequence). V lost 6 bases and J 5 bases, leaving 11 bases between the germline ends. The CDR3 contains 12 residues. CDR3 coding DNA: TGCAGTGCCGTAAGACTTGATCAGCCCCAGCATGGT. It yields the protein CSAVRLDQPQHG.

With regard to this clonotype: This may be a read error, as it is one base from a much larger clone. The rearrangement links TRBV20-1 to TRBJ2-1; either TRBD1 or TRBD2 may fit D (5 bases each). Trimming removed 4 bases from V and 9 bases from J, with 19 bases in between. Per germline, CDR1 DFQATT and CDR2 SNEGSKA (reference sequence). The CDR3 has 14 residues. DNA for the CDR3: TGCAGTGCTACCCCGGGACGGACAAACACTGAGCAGTTCTTC. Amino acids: CSATPGRTNTEQFF.